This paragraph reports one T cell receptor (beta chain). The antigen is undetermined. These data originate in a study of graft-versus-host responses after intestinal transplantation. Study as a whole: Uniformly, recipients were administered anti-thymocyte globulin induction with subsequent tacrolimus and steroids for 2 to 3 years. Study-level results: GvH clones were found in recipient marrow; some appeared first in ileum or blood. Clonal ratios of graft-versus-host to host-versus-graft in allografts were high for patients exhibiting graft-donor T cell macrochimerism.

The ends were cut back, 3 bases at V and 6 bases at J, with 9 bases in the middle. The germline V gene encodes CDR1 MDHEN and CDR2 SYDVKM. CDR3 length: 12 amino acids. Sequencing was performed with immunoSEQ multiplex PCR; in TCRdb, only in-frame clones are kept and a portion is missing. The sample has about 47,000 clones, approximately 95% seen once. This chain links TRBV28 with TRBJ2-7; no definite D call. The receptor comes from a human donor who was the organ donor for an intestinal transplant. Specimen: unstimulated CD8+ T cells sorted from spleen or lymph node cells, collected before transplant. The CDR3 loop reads CASSLYYSEQYF. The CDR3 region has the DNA TGTGCCAGCAGTTTGTACTATTCCGAGCAGTACTTC.